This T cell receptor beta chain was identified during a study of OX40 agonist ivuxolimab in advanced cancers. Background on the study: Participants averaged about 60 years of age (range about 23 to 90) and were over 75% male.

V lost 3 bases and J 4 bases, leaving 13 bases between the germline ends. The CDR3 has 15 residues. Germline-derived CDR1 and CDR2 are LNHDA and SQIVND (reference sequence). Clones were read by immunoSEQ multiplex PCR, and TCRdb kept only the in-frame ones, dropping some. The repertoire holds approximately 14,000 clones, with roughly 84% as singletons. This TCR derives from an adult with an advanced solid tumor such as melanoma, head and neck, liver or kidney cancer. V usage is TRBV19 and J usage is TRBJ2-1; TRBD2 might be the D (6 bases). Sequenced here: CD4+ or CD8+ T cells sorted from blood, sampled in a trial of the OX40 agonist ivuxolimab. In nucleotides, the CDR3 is TGTGCCAGTAGTATTTCTGGAGGGCCTTACAATGAGCAGTTCTTC. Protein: CASSISGGPYNEQFF.